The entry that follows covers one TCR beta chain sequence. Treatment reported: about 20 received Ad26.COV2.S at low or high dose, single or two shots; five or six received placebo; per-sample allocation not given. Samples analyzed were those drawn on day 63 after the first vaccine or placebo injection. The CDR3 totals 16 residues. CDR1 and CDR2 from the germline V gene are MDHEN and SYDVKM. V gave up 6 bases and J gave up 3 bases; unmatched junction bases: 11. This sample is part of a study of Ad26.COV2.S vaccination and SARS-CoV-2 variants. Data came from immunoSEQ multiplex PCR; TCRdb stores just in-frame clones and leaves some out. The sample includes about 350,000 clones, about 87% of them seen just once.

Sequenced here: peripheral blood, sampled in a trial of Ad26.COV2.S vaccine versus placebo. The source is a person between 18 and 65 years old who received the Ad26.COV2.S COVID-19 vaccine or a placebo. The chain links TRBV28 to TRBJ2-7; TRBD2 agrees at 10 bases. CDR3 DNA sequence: TGTGCCAGCAGACCTCCGACTAGCGGGTCTTACTACGAGCAGTACTTC. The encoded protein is CASRPPTSGSYYEQYF.